The 28 T cell receptor beta chains reported below all come from one sample, sequenced in a study of blood T cell repertoires in COVID-19. Sequencing was performed with immunoSEQ multiplex PCR; in TCRdb, only in-frame clones are kept and a portion is missing. Among around 430,000 clones listed, approximately 89% were seen once. Source material: peripheral blood. These receptor sequences come from a woman aged 45-65 years with COVID-19, enrolled during active disease.

The chain has TRBV29-1 and TRBJ2-5, with 8 bases fitting TRBD1. V gave up 4 bases and J gave up 2 bases; unmatched junction bases: 0. There are 12 residues in the CDR3. Germline CDR1 reads SQVTM; CDR2 reads ANQGSEA. The CDR3 nucleotides read TGCAGCGTTGGGGACAGGCAAGAGACCCAGTACTTC. Its translation is CSVGDRQETQYF. Based on the CDR3 plus reference TRBV29-1 and TRBJ2-5, the full variable domain is SAVISQKPSRDICQRGTSLTIQCQVDSQVTMMFWYRQQPGQSLTLIATANQGSEATYESGFVIDKFPISRPNLTFSTLTVSNMSPEDSSIYLCSVGDRQETQYFGPGTRLLVL.

This sequence joins TRBV9 and TRBJ2-2; D is unresolved. V lost 3 bases, J lost 0 bases, and 12 bases lay in between. The CDR3 consists of 16 residues. Germline V gene sequence: CDR1 SGDLS, CDR2 YYNGEE. CDR3 in DNA: TGTGCCAGCAGCGGCCGTCCAACACCGAACACCGGGGAGCTGTTTTTT. It codes for CASSGRPTPNTGELFF.

The genes are TRBV2 and TRBJ1-5; TRBD1 might be the D (5 bases). CDR3 length: 15 amino acids. Trimming stripped 5 bases from V and 0 bases from J, with 11 bases between. Germline CDR1 and CDR2: SNHLY and FYNNEI. CDR3 sequence (DNA): TGTGCCAGCAGTCAGTCAGGGAATAGCAATCAGCCCCAGCATTTT. This gives the protein CASSQSGNSNQPQHF.

This rearrangement joins TRBV19 to TRBJ1-1; D is unresolved. The CDR3 totals 14 residues. Germline CDR1 and CDR2: LNHDA and SQIVND (reference sequence). The germline V and J ends were trimmed by 6 bases and 6 bases, with 17 bases remaining between them. CDR3 sequence reads: CASSPGPSRAEAFF. CDR3 sequence (DNA): TGTGCCAGTAGCCCCGGACCCTCGAGGGCTGAAGCTTTCTTT.

The J gene is TRBJ1-3, the V gene TRBV7-9, with a possible D match to TRBD1 (5 bases). CDR1 is SEHNR, CDR2 FQNEAQ, per germline (reference sequence). V was trimmed by 0 bases and J by 11 bases, leaving 14 bases between them. CDR3 length: 14 residues. The CDR3 coding sequence is TGTGCCAGCAGCTTAGCGTCGGCAGGGCAATCCATATATTTT. Encoded protein: CASSLASAGQSIYF.

The CDR3 coding sequence is TGTGCCTGGAGTTCCGGGACAGTCTATGGCTACACCTTC. It specifies CAWSSGTVYGYTF. This sequence joins TRBV30 and TRBJ1-2, with TRBD1 matching over 7 bases. CDR1 GTSNPN and CDR2 SVGIG come from the germline V gene (reference sequence). The CDR3 is made up of 13 amino acids. The V and J ends lost 2 bases and 4 bases, in that order; junction bases with no gene match: 4.

Notes on this clone: Distinct nucleotide sequences in the sample also encode this CDR3. The gene calls are TRBV18 and TRBJ1-2; 9 positions match TRBD1. The germline CDR1 and CDR2 sequences are KGHSH and LQKENI. With V trimmed by 3 bases and J by 4 bases, 0 bases remained unmatched. There are 13 residues in the CDR3. The DNA of the CDR3 is TGTGCCAGCTCACCGGGACAGGGCTATGGCTACACCTTC. Protein product: CASSPGQGYGYTF.

The table lists this clone with a few counts. The V and J genes are TRBV6-1 and TRBJ2-1, with TRBD2 matching over 9 bases. The CDR3 is made up of 16 amino acids. The germline V gene encodes CDR1 MNHNS and CDR2 SASEGT. With 3 bases clipped from V and 10 bases from J, the junction kept 13 bases outside the gene matches. The CDR3 DNA reads as TGTGCCAGCAGTGAGGGGGGGGGACTAGCAGCCGGCGAGCAGTTCTTC. Amino acid sequence: CASSEGGGLAAGEQFF.

The CDR3 nucleotides are TGTGCCAGCAGCTTAGTAGGGCGCTCGGGGACATACGAGCAGTACTTC. It translates to CASSLVGRSGTYEQYF. The chain is built from TRBV7-9 and TRBJ2-7, with a possible D match to TRBD1 (6 bases). CDR3 length: 16 amino acids. Per germline, CDR1 SEHNR and CDR2 FQNEAQ (reference sequence). The ends were cut back, 1 base at V and 4 bases at J, with 17 bases in the middle.

This clone appeared a single time. This chain connects TRBV6-1 to TRBJ1-6; D might be TRBD1 (5 bases). The CDR3 sequence is 16 residues long. V shed 1 base and J shed 10 bases, with 17 bases lying between them. CDR1 MNHNS and CDR2 SASEGT come from the germline V gene. Written as DNA, the CDR3 is TGTGCCAGCAGTGAAGTGGGACTTTACTATGGATCACCCCTCCACTTT. Protein: CASSEVGLYYGSPLHF.

This chain uses TRBV4-2 with TRBJ1-2; 8 bases align to TRBD1. The CDR3 totals 16 residues. CDR1 is LGHNA, CDR2 YNFKEQ, per germline. V was clipped by 3 bases and J by 6 bases; unmatched bases: 12. This chain's CDR3 is CASSQPTLQGEDGYTF. The CDR3 DNA sequence: TGTGCCAGCAGCCAGCCAACCTTACAGGGGGAGGATGGCTACACCTTC.

V usage is TRBV6-5 and J usage is TRBJ1-4; tentatively, D is TRBD1 (5 bases). The CDR3 totals 12 residues. V lost 6 bases, J lost 10 bases, and 12 bases lay in between. Germline V gives CDR1 MNHEY, CDR2 SVGAGI. The CDR3 DNA follows: TGTGCCAGCAGAGGTCCCACAGGAAAACTGTTTTTT. Protein sequence: CASRGPTGKLFF.

This chain uses TRBV14 with TRBJ1-2; D gene unclear. With 4 bases removed from V and 6 bases from J, the gap between germline ends came to 12 bases. CDR3 length equals 13 residues. Germline CDR1 and CDR2: SGHDN and FVKESK. The CDR3 bases are TGTGCCAGCAGCCGTAACTCCCTCAATGGCTACACCTTC. It specifies CASSRNSLNGYTF.

This clone was seen more than once but under ten times. The chain carries TRBV6-6 and TRBJ2-1; D is perhaps TRBD1 (6 bases). The CDR3 runs to 13 residues. CDR1 and CDR2 from the germline V gene are MNHNY and SVGAGI (reference sequence). V dropped 4 bases and J dropped 10 bases, with 14 bases sitting between them. The CDR3 is CASSFQGIEEQFF. CDR3 sequence (DNA): TGTGCCAGCAGTTTCCAGGGGATCGAGGAGCAGTTCTTC.

The chain links TRBV11-2 to TRBJ2-3; 12 nucleotides agree with TRBD2. V lost 2 bases, J lost 0 bases, and 9 bases stayed unmatched. The CDR3 contains 19 residues. Germline CDR1 and CDR2: SGHAT and FQNNGV. The CDR3 DNA reads as TGTGCCAGCAGCTTAAGTCTAGCGGGGGGGATACCTAGCACAGATACGCAGTATTTT. This encodes CASSLSLAGGIPSTDTQYF.

J is TRBJ1-2 and V is TRBV6-1; 8 bases are a match to TRBD1. Unmatched junction bases numbered 5, after V lost 2 bases and J lost 6 bases. Germline CDR1 is MNHNS and CDR2 is SASEGT. The CDR3 is 14 residues long. CDR3 bases: TGTGCCAGCAGTGAATATACAGGGGGGGATGGCTACACCTTC. This gives the protein CASSEYTGGDGYTF.

The chain employs TRBV29-1 and TRBJ1-1; the D is unclear. V dropped 6 bases and J dropped 2 bases, with 13 bases sitting between them. The CDR3 sequence is 13 residues long. CDR1 is SQVTM and CDR2 is ANQGSEA in the germline V gene. CDR3 amino acids: CSVPGEGNTEAFF. The CDR3 nucleotides read TGCAGCGTGCCTGGGGAGGGCAACACTGAAGCTTTCTTT.

The V call is TRBV21-1, the J call TRBJ1-1; TRBD1 is the table's D call and was not checked against the DNA. TRBV21-1 is described as a pseudogene. CDR3 length: 10 residues. CDR3 region: CARRGPEAFF. The CDR3 DNA is TGTGCGAGGAGGGGGCCTGAAGCTTTCTTT.

The gene calls are TRBV5-1 and TRBJ1-2, with D unclear. CDR3 length equals 13 residues. The germline CDR1 and CDR2 sequences are SGHRS and YFSETQ. Trimming took 5 bases from V and 2 from J, leaving 10 bases between them. The CDR3 loop reads CASRRQRNYGYTF. For the CDR3, the DNA is TGCGCCAGCAGAAGACAAAGAAACTATGGCTACACCTTC. Full variable domain (missing parts from reference TRBV5-1 and TRBJ1-2): KAGVTQTPRYLIKTRGQQVTLSCSPISGHRSVSWYQQTPGQGLQFLFEYFSETQRNKGNFPGRFSGRQFSNSRSEMNVSTLELGDSALYLCASRRQRNYGYTFGSGTRLTVV.

This chain connects TRBV3-1 (or the pseudogene TRBV3-2) to TRBJ1-6; D unclear. The germline gives CDR1 LGHDT, CDR2 YNNKEL (reference sequence). Trimming pared 7 bases from V and 12 bases from J, leaving 25 bases between. This CDR3 contains 16 residues. In DNA form, the CDR3 reads TGTGCCAGCACCACCGGGTTCGGGGATCTCACCGAACCCCTCCACTTT. Translating gives CASTTGFGDLTEPLHF.

This clone was seen only a few times. The sample contains more than one DNA sequence encoding this CDR3. The rearrangement joins TRBV4-1 to TRBJ1-3; D uncertain. The CDR3 contains 14 residues. V lost 4 bases to trimming and J lost 4 bases, with 11 bases between them. Germline CDR1 MGHRA, CDR2 YSYEKL. CDR3 coding DNA: TGCGCCAGCAGCCTCCGGGATTCAGGAAACACCATATATTTT. This gives the protein CASSLRDSGNTIYF.

The rearrangement uses TRBV19 and TRBJ1-1; D gene uncertain. The CDR3 runs 15 residues. CDR1 and CDR2 from the germline V gene are LNHDA and SQIVND (reference sequence). The V gene lost 6 bases and the J gene lost 5 bases, with 19 bases spanning the gap. CDR3 region: CASRVASFGRTEAFF. CDR3 DNA sequence: TGTGCCAGTAGGGTCGCCAGCTTTGGGAGGACTGAAGCTTTCTTT.

The rearrangement joins TRBV12-5 to TRBJ2-7, with 8 positions matching TRBD2. V lost 2 bases to trimming and J lost 1 base; unmatched junction nucleotides: 4. CDR1 LGHNT and CDR2 FRNRAP come from the germline V gene. The CDR3 contains 15 residues. In DNA, the CDR3 is TGTGCTAGTGGTTTGATTAGCGGGGCTTCCTACGAGCAGTACTTC. This gives the protein CASGLISGASYEQYF.

The chain has TRBV5-4 and TRBJ1-5; 7 bases are shared with TRBD1. J was trimmed by 5 bases and V by 1 base; bases with no gene match: 12. Germline V gene lookup returns CDR1 SGHNT and CDR2 YYREEE (reference sequence). This CDR3 comprises 17 residues. CDR3 loop: CASSLIQRGRPHQPQHF. CDR3 sequence (DNA): TGTGCCAGCAGCTTGATTCAGAGGGGGCGCCCCCATCAGCCCCAGCATTTT. The full variable domain, with the rest looked up from reference TRBV5-4 and TRBJ1-5, is ETGVTQSPTHLIKTRGQQVTLRCSSQSGHNTVSWYQQALGQGPQFIFQYYREEENGRGNFPPRFSGLQFPNYSSELNVNALELDDSALYLCASSLIQRGRPHQPQHFGDGTRLSIL.

The chain has TRBV5-4 and TRBJ1-5, with a weak D call TRBD1 (5 bases). The germline V gene encodes CDR1 SGHNT and CDR2 YYREEE (reference sequence). CDR3 length: 13 amino acids. V gave up 2 bases and J gave up 5 bases, with 8 bases separating them. This CDR3 is CASSFGGDQPQHF. CDR3 coding DNA: TGTGCCAGCAGCTTCGGGGGGGATCAGCCCCAGCATTTT.

The rearrangement joins TRBV25-1 to TRBJ2-7; the match to TRBD1 covers 7 bases. The CDR3 consists of 14 residues. Losses at the gene ends were 6 bases for V and 6 bases for J; bases not matched to a gene: 11. CDR1 is MGHDK and CDR2 is SYGVNS in the germline V gene. The CDR3 DNA reads TGTGCCAGCAGCGTACGACAGGGAAGGGGCGAGCAGTACTTC. Its translation is CASSVRQGRGEQYF.

The CDR3 is CAWSVQGTQPQHF. CDR3 coding DNA: TGTGCCTGGAGTGTACAGGGAACTCAGCCCCAGCATTTT. The genes are TRBV30 and TRBJ1-5; TRBD1 might be the D (6 bases). With 0 bases removed from V and 6 bases from J, the gap between germline ends came to 9 bases. CDR3 length: 13 residues. The germline gives CDR1 GTSNPN, CDR2 SVGIG (reference sequence).

The chain combines TRBV6-6 with TRBJ1-2; 8 nucleotides line up with TRBD1. CDR1 and CDR2 (germline): MNHNY, SVGAGI (reference sequence). With V trimmed by 6 bases and J by 3 bases, 12 bases remained unmatched. This CDR3 contains 16 residues. The CDR3 DNA follows: TGTGCCAGCAGACGACAGGGGCCCGCACCAGACTATGGCTACACCTTC. Translated, it gives CASRRQGPAPDYGYTF.